This TCR beta chain was sequenced for a study of blood T cells in healthy people across ages (dated by TCRdb to between 2015 and 2016). Some background on the complete study: In model experiments, template switching captured about one uniquely barcoded TCR beta cDNA molecule for every two T cells. The donors were divided into four age groups: young (average around 15 years), middle-aged (about 39), aged (around 67) and long-lived (about 90). To track age-related changes in TCR beta repertoire diversity, the study relied on deep sequencing normalized with unique cDNA molecular identifiers. For two donors (one aged 18 to 30 and one aged 80 or older), the study analyzed two additional independent replicas of 1 million unique cDNA reads from the same blood draw. Donors of different ages were randomly distributed across sequencing lanes to avoid experimental bias.

The donors were about 40 Caucasian individuals from Russia, aged about 6 to 95 years, who were systemically healthy. Around 10 milliliters of peripheral blood were drawn from each donor into EDTA-treated Vacutainer tubes. Ficoll-Paque density-gradient centrifugation was used to isolate PBMCs, with at least 6 million per sample. Total RNA was extracted from PBMCs with Trizol reagent, with at least 6 micrograms obtained per sample. For every donor, flow cytometry on a PBMC aliquot measured the percentage of naive CD45RAhigh/CD27high T cells. Measured from the cysteine to the phenylalanine, the CDR3 is 13 residues long. The kept DNA is CDR3 alone, 39 bases in frame from the first base. Per the germline V gene, SGHTA is the CDR1 and FQGNSA is the CDR2. Concerning this clonotype itself: This receptor's antigen is unknown. The junction shows a germline mismatch at one end, possibly a read error.

The library was produced with 5' RACE. Sequencing took place on an Illumina HiSeq 2500. A second PCR of roughly 7 to 11 cycles was performed with a sample-barcoded 5' primer and a J-beta primer mix. A unique molecular identifier was introduced onto each TCR beta cDNA molecule by a template-switch 5' adaptor carrying 12 random nucleotides. Each sample yielded at least 2.5 million CDR3-containing paired-end reads. First-strand cDNA synthesis was performed from all RNA using the Mint cDNA synthesis kit, with priming by a TRBC-specific oligonucleotide. Following uracil-DNA glycosylase treatment, all cDNA underwent a first 18-cycle PCR with the universal primers M1SS and BC2_uni_R. From the authors' description of their analysis: Each sample was normalized by randomly selecting 1 million high-quality reads, each carrying a distinct molecular identifier. Reads sharing molecular identifiers were discarded rather than binned into consensus sequences. MiTCR, with a Q25 quality threshold and the strictest error-elimination algorithm, was used for CDR3 identification, clonotype clustering and error correction. A nonparametric unseen species model with Euler transformation was used to estimate lower-bound total TCR beta diversity. TCRdb itself trimmed the public reads at Q25 with fastp, ran MiXCR and retained productive beta chains. For every CDR3 protein sequence, its rows merge into one entry that carries the most common genes and DNA. These V and J calls are TCRdb output, not the study's own analysis. This sample lists some 1.5 million distinct CDR3 sequences; approximately 42% were detected once. The biggest ten clones account for about 4% of the sample.

General study outcomes and caveats: The CMV infection status of donors was not known, potentially confounding age-related changes in expanded clonotypes. There was a strong correlation between observed TCR beta diversity and the percentage of naive T cells measured by flow cytometry. Estimates of total diversity from one million sequenced T cells were regarded as lower bounds and underestimates. Since profiling was done on bulk unsorted PBMCs, naive and antigen-experienced compartments could not be conclusively compared. Compared with the aged group, the long-lived group had more naive CD4+ T cells, fewer expanded clones and increased TCR diversity, suggesting age selection. Observed TCR beta diversity per million T cells fell roughly linearly with age, and a significant reduction was already apparent by age approximately 41.

The clonotype was recovered from a woman aged 18 to 35 in good health. Rearrangement joined TRBV7-2 to TRBJ1-2; possibly the D gene is TRBD1, per 6 matching bases. Source material: blood. This receptor has the CDR3 CASSLRGHYGYTF. At the DNA level, the sequence is TGTGCCAGCAGCTTACGGGGGCACTACGGCTACACCTTC.